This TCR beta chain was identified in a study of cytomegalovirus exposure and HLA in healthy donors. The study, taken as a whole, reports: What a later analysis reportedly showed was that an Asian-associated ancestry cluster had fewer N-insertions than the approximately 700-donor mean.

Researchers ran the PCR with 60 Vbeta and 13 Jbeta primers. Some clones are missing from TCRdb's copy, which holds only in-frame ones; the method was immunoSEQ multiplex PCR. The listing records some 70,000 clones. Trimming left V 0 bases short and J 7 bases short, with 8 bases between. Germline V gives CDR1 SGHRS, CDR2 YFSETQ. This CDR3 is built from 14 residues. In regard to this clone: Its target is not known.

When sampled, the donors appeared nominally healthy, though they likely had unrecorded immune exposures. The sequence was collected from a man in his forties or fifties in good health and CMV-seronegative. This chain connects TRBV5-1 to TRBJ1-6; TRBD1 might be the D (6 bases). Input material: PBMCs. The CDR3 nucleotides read TGCGCCAGCAGCTTGGGTCAGGGGAATTCACCCCTCCACTTT. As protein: CASSLGQGNSPLHF.